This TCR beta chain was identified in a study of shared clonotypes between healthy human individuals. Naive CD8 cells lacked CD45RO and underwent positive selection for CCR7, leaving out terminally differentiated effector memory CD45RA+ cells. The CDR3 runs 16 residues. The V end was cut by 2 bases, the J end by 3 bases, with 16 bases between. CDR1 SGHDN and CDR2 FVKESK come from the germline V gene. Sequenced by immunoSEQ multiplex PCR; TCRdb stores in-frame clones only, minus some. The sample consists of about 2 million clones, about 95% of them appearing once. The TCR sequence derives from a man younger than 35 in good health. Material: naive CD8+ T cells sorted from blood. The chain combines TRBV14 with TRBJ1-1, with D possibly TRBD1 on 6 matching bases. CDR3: CASSQLFTGKDTEAFF. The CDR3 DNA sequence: TGTGCCAGCAGCCAATTATTCACAGGGAAGGACACTGAAGCTTTCTTT.